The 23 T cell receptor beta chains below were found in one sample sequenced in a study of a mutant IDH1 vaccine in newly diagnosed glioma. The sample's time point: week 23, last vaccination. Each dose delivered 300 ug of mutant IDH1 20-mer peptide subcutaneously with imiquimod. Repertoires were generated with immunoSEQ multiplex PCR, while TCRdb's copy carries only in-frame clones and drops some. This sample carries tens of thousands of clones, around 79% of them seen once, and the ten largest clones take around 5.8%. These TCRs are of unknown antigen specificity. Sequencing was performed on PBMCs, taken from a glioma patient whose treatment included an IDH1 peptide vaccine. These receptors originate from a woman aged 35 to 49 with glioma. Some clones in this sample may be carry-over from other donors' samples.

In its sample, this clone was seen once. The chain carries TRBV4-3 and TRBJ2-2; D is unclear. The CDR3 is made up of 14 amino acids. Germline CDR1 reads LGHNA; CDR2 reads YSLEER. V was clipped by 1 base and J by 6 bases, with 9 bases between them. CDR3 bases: TGCGCCAGCAGCCAAGCCCGCCGTCCCGGGGAGCTGTTTTTT. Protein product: CASSQARRPGELFF.

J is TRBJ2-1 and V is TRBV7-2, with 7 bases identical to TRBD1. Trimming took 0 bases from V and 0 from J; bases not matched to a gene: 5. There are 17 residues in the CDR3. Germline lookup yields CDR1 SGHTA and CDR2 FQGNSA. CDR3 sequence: CASSLAISGGSYNEQFF. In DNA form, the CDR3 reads TGTGCCAGCAGCTTAGCGATTTCAGGGGGCTCCTACAATGAGCAGTTCTTC.

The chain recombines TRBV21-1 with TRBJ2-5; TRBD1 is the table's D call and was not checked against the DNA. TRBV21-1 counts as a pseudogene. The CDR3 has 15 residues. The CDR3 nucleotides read TGTGCCAGCAGCAAACCTTGGACACATCTAAGGACCCAGTACTTC. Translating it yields CASSKPWTHLRTQYF.

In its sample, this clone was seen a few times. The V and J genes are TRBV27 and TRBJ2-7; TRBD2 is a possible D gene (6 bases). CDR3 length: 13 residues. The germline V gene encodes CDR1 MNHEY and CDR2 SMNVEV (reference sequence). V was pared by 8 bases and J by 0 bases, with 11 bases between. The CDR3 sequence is CASWRGSSYEQYF. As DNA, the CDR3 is TGTGCCAGCTGGAGGGGTAGCTCCTACGAGCAGTACTTC.

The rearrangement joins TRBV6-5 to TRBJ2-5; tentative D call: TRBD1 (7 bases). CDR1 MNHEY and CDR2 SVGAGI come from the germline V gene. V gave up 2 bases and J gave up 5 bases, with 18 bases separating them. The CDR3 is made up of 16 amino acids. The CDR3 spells CASSYARARGRETQYF. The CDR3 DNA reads TGTGCCAGCAGTTACGCCAGGGCCAGGGGGAGGGAGACCCAGTACTTC.

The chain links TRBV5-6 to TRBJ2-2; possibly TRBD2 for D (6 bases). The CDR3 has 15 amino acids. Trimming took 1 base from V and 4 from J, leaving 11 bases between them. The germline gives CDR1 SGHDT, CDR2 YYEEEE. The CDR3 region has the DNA TGTGCCAGCAGCTTGCGGAGGGTTCGCACCGGGGAGCTGTTTTTT. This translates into CASSLRRVRTGELFF.

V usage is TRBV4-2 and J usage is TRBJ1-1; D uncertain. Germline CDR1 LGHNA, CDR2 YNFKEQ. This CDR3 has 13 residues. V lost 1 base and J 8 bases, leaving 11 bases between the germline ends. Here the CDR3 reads CASSQAGLGEAFF. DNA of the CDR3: TGTGCCAGCAGCCAAGCCGGGTTGGGAGAAGCTTTCTTT.

CDR3 nucleotide sequence: TGCGCCAGCAGCCAGCACGGGGACACTGAAGCTTTCTTT. Its protein product is CASSQHGDTEAFF. The V call is TRBV4-1, the J call TRBJ1-1; no firm D call. The CDR3 has 13 residues. Germline lookup yields CDR1 MGHRA and CDR2 YSYEKL. Trimming cost V 3 bases and J 3 bases, with 8 bases left between them.

CDR3 protein: CASSLRIRAREQYF. In DNA, the CDR3 is TGTGCCAGCAGCTTGAGAATCCGGGCGCGGGAGCAGTACTTC. The rearrangement links TRBV5-6 to TRBJ2-7; D gene uncertain. This CDR3 has 14 residues. V was clipped by 1 base and J by 7 bases, with 15 bases between them. Germline CDR1 reads SGHDT; CDR2 reads YYEEEE.

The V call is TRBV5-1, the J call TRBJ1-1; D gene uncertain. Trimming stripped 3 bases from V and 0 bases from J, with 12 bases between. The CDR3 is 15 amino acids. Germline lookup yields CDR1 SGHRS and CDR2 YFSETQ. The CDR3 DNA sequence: TGCGCCAGCAGCTGGGCGGGTAACATGAACACTGAAGCTTTCTTT. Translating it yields CASSWAGNMNTEAFF.

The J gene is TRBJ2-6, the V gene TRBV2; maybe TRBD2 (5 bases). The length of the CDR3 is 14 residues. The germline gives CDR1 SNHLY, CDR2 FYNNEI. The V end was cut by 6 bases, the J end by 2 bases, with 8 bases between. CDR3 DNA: TGTGCCAGCAGCGCGGAGGCTGGGGCCAACGTCCTGACTTTC. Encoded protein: CASSAEAGANVLTF.

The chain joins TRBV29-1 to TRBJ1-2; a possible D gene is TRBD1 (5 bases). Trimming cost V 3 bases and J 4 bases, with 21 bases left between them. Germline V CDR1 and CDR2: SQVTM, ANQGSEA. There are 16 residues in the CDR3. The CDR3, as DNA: TGCAGCGTTGAGGGGCTCCCGCATCCAGCCTCCTATGGCTACACCTTC. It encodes CSVEGLPHPASYGYTF.

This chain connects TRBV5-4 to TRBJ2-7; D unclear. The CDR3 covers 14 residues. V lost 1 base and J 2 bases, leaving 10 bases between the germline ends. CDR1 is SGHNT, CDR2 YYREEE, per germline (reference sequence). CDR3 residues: CASSLHAQAYEQYF. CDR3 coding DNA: TGTGCCAGCAGCTTGCATGCGCAGGCCTACGAGCAGTACTTC.

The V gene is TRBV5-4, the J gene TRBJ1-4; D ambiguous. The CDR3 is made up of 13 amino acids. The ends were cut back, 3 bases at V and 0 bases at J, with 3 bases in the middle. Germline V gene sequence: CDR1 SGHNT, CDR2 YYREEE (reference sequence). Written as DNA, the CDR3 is TGTGCCAGCAGCTCCTCAACTAATGAAAAACTGTTTTTT. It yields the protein CASSSSTNEKLFF.

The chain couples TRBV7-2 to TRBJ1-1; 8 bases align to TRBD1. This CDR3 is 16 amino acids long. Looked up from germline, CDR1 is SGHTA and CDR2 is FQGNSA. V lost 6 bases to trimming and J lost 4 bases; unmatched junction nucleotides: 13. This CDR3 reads CASRGQVSRGGTEAFF. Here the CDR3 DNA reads TGTGCCAGCAGGGGACAGGTCTCTCGGGGGGGCACTGAAGCTTTCTTT.

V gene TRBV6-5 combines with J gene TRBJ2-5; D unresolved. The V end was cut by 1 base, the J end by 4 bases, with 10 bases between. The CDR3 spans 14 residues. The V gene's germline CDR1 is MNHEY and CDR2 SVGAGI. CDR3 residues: CASSYLASTETQYF. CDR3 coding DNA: TGTGCCAGCAGTTACTTAGCTAGTACAGAGACCCAGTACTTC.

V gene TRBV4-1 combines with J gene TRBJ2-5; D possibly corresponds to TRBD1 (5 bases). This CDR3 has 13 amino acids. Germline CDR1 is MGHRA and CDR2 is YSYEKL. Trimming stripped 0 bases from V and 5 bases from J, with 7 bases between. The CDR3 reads CASSQEDMETQYF. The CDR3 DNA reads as TGCGCCAGCAGCCAAGAGGACATGGAGACCCAGTACTTC.

The CDR3 protein is CASSQVAGGGEQYF. The CDR3, as DNA: TGTGCCAGCAGCCAAGTCGCCGGGGGTGGCGAGCAGTACTTC. The chain links TRBV14 to TRBJ2-7, with D maybe TRBD2 (6 bases). Trimming removed 1 base from V and 6 bases from J, with 13 bases in between. From germline, CDR1 is SGHDN and CDR2 FVKESK. CDR3 length equals 14 residues.

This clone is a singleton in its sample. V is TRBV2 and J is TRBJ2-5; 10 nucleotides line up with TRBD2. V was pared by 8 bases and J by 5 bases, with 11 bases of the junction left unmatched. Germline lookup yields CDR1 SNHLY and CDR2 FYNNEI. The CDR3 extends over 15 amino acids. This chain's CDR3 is CASRWERGGQETQYF. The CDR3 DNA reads TGTGCCAGCCGGTGGGAGCGGGGGGGCCAGGAGACCCAGTACTTC.

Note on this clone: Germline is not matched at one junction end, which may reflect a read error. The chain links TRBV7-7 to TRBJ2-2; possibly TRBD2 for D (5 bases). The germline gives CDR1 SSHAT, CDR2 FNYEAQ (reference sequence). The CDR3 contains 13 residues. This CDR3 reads CASSLPGNGELFF. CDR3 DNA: TGTGCTAGCAGCTTACCGGGGAACGGGGAGCTGTTTTTT.

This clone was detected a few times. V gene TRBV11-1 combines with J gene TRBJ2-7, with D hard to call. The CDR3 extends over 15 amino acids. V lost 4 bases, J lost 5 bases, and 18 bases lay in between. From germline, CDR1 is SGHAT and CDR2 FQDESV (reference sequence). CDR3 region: CASSSSGQITNEQYF. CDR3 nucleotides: TGTGCCAGCAGCTCCTCCGGGCAAATCACCAACGAGCAGTACTTC. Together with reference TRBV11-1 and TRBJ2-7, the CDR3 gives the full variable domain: EAEVAQSPRYKITEKSQAVAFWCDPISGHATLYWYRQILGQGPELLVQFQDESVVDDSQLPKDRFSAERLKGVDSTLKIQPAELGDSAMYLCASSSSGQITNEQYFGPGTRLTVT.

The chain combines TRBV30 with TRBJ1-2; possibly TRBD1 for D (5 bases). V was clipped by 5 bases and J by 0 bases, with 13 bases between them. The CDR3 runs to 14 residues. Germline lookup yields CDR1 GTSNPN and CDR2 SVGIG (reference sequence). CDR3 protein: CAWGRDRANYGYTF. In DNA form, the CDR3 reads TGTGCCTGGGGCCGGGACCGAGCTAACTATGGCTACACCTTC.

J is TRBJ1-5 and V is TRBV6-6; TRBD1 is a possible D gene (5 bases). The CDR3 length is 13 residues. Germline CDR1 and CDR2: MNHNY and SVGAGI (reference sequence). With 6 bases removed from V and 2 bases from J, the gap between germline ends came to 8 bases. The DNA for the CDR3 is TGTGCCAGCAGAGTCAGGGGCAATCAGCCCCAGCATTTT. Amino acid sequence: CASRVRGNQPQHF.